The TCR beta chain under discussion was sequenced for a study of blood T cell repertoires in COVID-19. The wider study: Sources were T cells, B-cell-depleted T cells, or PBMCs; the material itself was cDNA or gDNA.

This clone is a singleton in its sample. Authors' processing steps: It was from reference gene primer amplification that nucleated cell counts were estimated. TCRdb's table, derived via immunoSEQ multiplex PCR, lists solely in-frame clones and lacks some. That table supplies the V and J calls and clone size; D and trimming were determined from the DNA. The table has under 350,000 clones, around four fifths seen once; the top ten hold roughly 4.6%. The CDR3 has 15 amino acids. Germline V gene lookup returns CDR1 SGDLS and CDR2 YYNGEE. With 2 bases clipped from V and 1 base from J, the junction kept 3 bases outside the gene matches.

Sample: peripheral blood. The TCR comes from a man aged 55-75 years who had recovered from COVID-19. This rearrangement joins TRBV9 to TRBJ2-3; 8 bases align to TRBD2. In DNA, the CDR3 is TGTGCCAGCAGCGTCAGCGGGGGACGCACAGATACGCAGTATTTT. Protein: CASSVSGGRTDTQYF.